A selection of T cell receptor beta chains follows, all from one sample in a study of control samples from healthy donors and cancer patients. Repertoires were generated with immunoSEQ multiplex PCR, while TCRdb's copy carries only in-frame clones and drops some. The table lists about 140,000 clones, just under 95% of them singletons, with around 11% in the top ten. The sequenced sample was blood. These TCRs come from a man younger than 45 in good health. CDR3s include the opening cysteine and the closing phenylalanine or tryptophan. A D gene is named only where the DNA matches it firmly. Part of the rows lack a size; the others show once, few, many or a class for expanded clones.

D gene | J gene | clone size | V gene | CDR3 protein | CDR3 DNA
. | TRBJ1-6 | once | TRBV2 | CASSDDPAPLHF | TGTGCCAGCAGTGATGACCCTGCACCCCTCCACTTT
. | TRBJ1-5 | few | TRBV21-1 | CASSNWGQGHFNQPQHF | TGTGCCAGCAGCAATTGGGGACAGGGTCATTTTAATCAGCCCCAGCATTTT
TRBD1 | TRBJ2-3 | . | TRBV29-1 | CSVRTGETDTQYF | TGCAGCGTACGGACAGGGGAAACAGATACGCAGTATTTT
TRBD1 | TRBJ2-7 | . | TRBV15 | CATSREDRGPYEQYF | TGTGCCACCAGCAGAGAGGACAGGGGACCCTACGAGCAGTACTTC
TRBD1 | TRBJ2-7 | . | TRBV6-2/TRBV6-3 | CASSLRDRDEQYF | TGTGCCAGCAGCCTTAGGGACAGGGACGAGCAGTACTTC
. | TRBJ2-1 | . | TRBV10-3 | CAISESTDYYNEQFF | TGTGCCATCAGTGAGTCGACCGACTACTACAATGAGCAGTTCTTC
TRBD1 | TRBJ1-5 | . | TRBV29-1 | CSVVLQGASNQPQHF | TGCAGCGTTGTCTTGCAGGGGGCGAGCAATCAGCCCCAGCATTTT
TRBD1 | TRBJ1-2 | . | TRBV5-1 | CASSSAGTVANYGYTF | TGCGCCAGCAGCTCCGCCGGGACAGTGGCTAACTATGGCTACACCTTC
TRBD1 | TRBJ2-3 | . | TRBV7-6 | CASSSGTGGSTDTQYF | TGTGCCAGCAGCTCCGGGACAGGAGGAAGCACAGATACGCAGTATTTT
. | TRBJ2-7 | . | TRBV27 | CASSLQSSYEQYF | TGTGCCAGCAGTTTACAGAGCTCCTACGAGCAGTACTTC